This is a list of T cell receptor beta chains from one sample in a study of CXCR3-negative and CXCR3-positive naive CD8 T cells. TCRdb reprocessed the 5' RACE reads; each CDR3 protein has one entry and no DNA is given. This sample's table reports over 35,000 distinct CDR3 sequences. Sequencing was performed on memory CD8+ T cells from blood. The receptors shown here come from a human donor in good health. Some clones in this sample may be carry-over from other donors' samples. Both conserved end residues are part of each CDR3.

J,length,V,CDR3
TRBJ1-1,16,TRBV5-5,CASSFGVVLLNTEAFF
TRBJ1-2,15,TRBV7-6,CASSLGQGDLYGYTF
TRBJ1-1,11,TRBV29-1,CSVDATDGAFF
TRBJ1-1,13,TRBV4-1,CASSQTASTEAFF
TRBJ2-1,14,TRBV6-2/TRBV6-3,CASSETSGPNEQFF
TRBJ2-7,13,TRBV9,CASSAGTGYEQYF
TRBJ2-7,15,TRBV10-3,CAISTWTDGSYEQYF
TRBJ2-5,11,TRBV28,CAMGMGETQYF
TRBJ2-7,13,TRBV5-1,CATRGEHTYEQYF
TRBJ2-1,13,TRBV12-5,CASGLAAESSQFF
TRBJ2-2,17,TRBV4-3,CASSQEGTASNTGELFF